Following are 21 T cell receptor beta chains from one sample sequenced in a study of T cell responses to AZD1222 COVID-19 vaccine. Generated by immunoSEQ multiplex PCR, the TCRdb table keeps only in-frame clones and is missing some. The sample includes 83,000 or so clones, around 89% of them seen just once. This specimen consisted of peripheral blood, obtained on day 0 of MenACWY control vaccination. These receptors were collected from an adult in good health.

The chain is built from TRBV30 and TRBJ2-3; weak D call: TRBD2 (5 bases). V lost 0 bases, J lost 3 bases, and 13 bases lay in between. Germline CDR1 is GTSNPN and CDR2 is SVGIG (reference sequence). The CDR3 runs 15 residues. The CDR3 nucleotides are TGTGCCTGGAGTGTATCCGACGCGGGTACAGATACGCAGTATTTT. Its translation is CAWSVSDAGTDTQYF. Complete variable domain (other parts from reference TRBV30 and TRBJ2-3): SQTIHQWPATLVQPVGSPLSLECTVEGTSNPNLYWYRQAAGRGLQLLFYSVGIGQISSEVPQNLSASRPQDRQFILSSKKLLLSDSGFYLCAWSVSDAGTDTQYFGPGTRLTVL.

The chain carries TRBV9 and TRBJ2-7, with D possibly TRBD2 on 6 matching bases. Trimming pared 4 bases from V and 1 base from J, leaving 18 bases between. The CDR3 loop spans 16 amino acids. Germline CDR1 reads SGDLS; CDR2 reads YYNGEE. CDR3 DNA: TGTGCCAGCAGCCCCCGCCCGGGACTGGCTTCCTACGAGCAGTACTTC. Translated: CASSPRPGLASYEQYF.

The gene calls are TRBV7-2 and TRBJ1-6; D may be TRBD1 (6 bases). The CDR3 is 18 amino acids. Germline loops: CDR1 SGHTA, CDR2 FQGNSA. V lost 2 bases and J lost 9, with 23 bases in between. CDR3 amino acids: CASSLRGQVAGAASPLHF. DNA of the CDR3: TGTGCCAGCAGCTTAAGAGGGCAGGTGGCAGGGGCAGCTTCACCCCTCCACTTT.

The V and J genes are TRBV10-2 and TRBJ1-1; TRBD1 matches at 8 bases. Per the germline V gene, CDR1 is WSHSY and CDR2 is SAAADI. CDR3 size: 13 residues. Trimming removed 5 bases from V and 8 bases from J; junction bases left unmatched: 7. The CDR3 bases are TGCGCCAGCAGTTCCCCGGGGGACAGGGAAGCTTTCTTT. As protein: CASSSPGDREAFF.

This chain links TRBV18 with TRBJ2-2, with D uncertain. V was trimmed by 7 bases and J by 1 base, leaving 7 bases between them. CDR3 length equals 13 residues. Germline V lookup: CDR1 KGHSH, CDR2 LQKENI. In DNA form, the CDR3 reads TGTGCCAGCTATCCGCGGAACACCGGGGAGCTGTTTTTT. It translates to CASYPRNTGELFF.

The chain carries TRBV29-1 and TRBJ2-3; D possibly matches TRBD1 or TRBD2 (5 bases each). This CDR3 has 14 residues. Trimming removed 6 bases from V and 4 bases from J, with 17 bases in between. Germline V gives CDR1 SQVTM, CDR2 ANQGSEA. CDR3: CSVNRDPRADTQYF. The CDR3 DNA is TGCAGCGTCAACCGGGACCCAAGGGCAGATACGCAGTATTTT.

This clone was detected once. This chain uses TRBV21-1 with TRBJ1-1. TRBV21-1 is listed as a pseudogene. This CDR3 has 11 amino acids. DNA for the CDR3: TGTGCTATAAATGGGGGACCTGAAGCTTTCTTT. Protein: CAINGGPEAFF.

The rearrangement joins TRBV7-2 to TRBJ2-3, with unresolved D. This CDR3 contains 14 residues. Trimming removed 8 bases at V and 2 bases at J, with 14 bases between. Germline V gene sequence: CDR1 SGHTA, CDR2 FQGNSA. The CDR3 sequence: CASRPGLDTDTQYF. CDR3 DNA: TGTGCCAGCCGACCGGGCCTAGACACAGATACGCAGTATTTT.

This sequence joins TRBV9 and TRBJ1-2; D gene ambiguous. Germline V gene data show CDR1 as SGDLS and CDR2 as YYNGEE. This CDR3 region has 13 residues. V was clipped by 0 bases and J by 1 base, with 4 bases between them. Here the CDR3 DNA reads TGTGCCAGCAGCGTAGTAAGTAACTATGGCTACACCTTC. It codes for CASSVVSNYGYTF.

This sequence joins TRBV5-1 and TRBJ2-5; no definite D call. The CDR3 contains 13 residues. Germline values: CDR1 SGHRS, CDR2 YFSETQ. Trimming cost V 1 base and J 1 base, with 5 bases left between them. The CDR3 DNA reads as TGCGCCAGCAGCTTGCAGTTCCAAGAGACCCAGTACTTC. Translating gives CASSLQFQETQYF.

The gene calls are TRBV4-2 and TRBJ2-3, with D tentatively TRBD2 (5 bases). Germline V CDR1 and CDR2: LGHNA, YNFKEQ. CDR3 length: 16 residues. The ends were cut back, 5 bases at V and 0 bases at J, with 15 bases in the middle. The chain's CDR3 is CASSARERSSTDTQYF. CDR3 nucleotides: TGTGCCAGCAGCGCCCGAGAGCGGAGCAGCACAGATACGCAGTATTTT.

V gene TRBV3-1 (or the pseudogene TRBV3-2) combines with J gene TRBJ2-7; tentatively, D is TRBD1 (6 bases). The V gene lost 4 bases and the J gene lost 5 bases, with 18 bases spanning the gap. CDR1 and CDR2 from the germline V gene are LGHDT and YNNKEL (reference sequence). The CDR3 runs 15 residues. CDR3 sequence: CASSRAAGDVHEQYF. The CDR3 DNA is TGTGCCAGCAGCCGCGCGGCAGGGGATGTGCACGAGCAGTACTTC.

V and J are TRBV5-4 and TRBJ1-6; perhaps TRBD1 as D (5 bases). The ends were cut back, 0 bases at V and 9 bases at J, with 19 bases in the middle. CDR3 length: 17 amino acids. CDR1 is SGHNT and CDR2 is YYREEE in the germline V gene (reference sequence). CDR3 sequence (DNA): TGTGCCAGCAGCTTGGGTTTTAGAGGGGCGGAAGCTTCACCCCTCCACTTT. Translated, it gives CASSLGFRGAEASPLHF.

The DNA of the CDR3 is TGTGCCAGCAGCTTAGGGAGGGGAGAGACCCAGTACTTC. It codes for CASSLGRGETQYF. This rearrangement joins TRBV7-3 to TRBJ2-5; 7 bases align to TRBD2. V shed 2 bases, J shed 4 bases, and the junction held 1 base outside the gene matches. There are 13 residues in the CDR3. Germline V CDR1 and CDR2: SGHTA, FQGTGA.

The gene calls are TRBV4-3 and TRBJ1-2; a weak D match, TRBD1 (5 bases). The CDR3 covers 15 residues. The V and J ends lost 1 base and 2 bases respectively, with 11 bases between them. Per the germline V gene, CDR1 is LGHNA and CDR2 is YSLEER. The CDR3 sequence: CASSQGMGGNYGYTF. DNA for the CDR3: TGCGCCAGCAGCCAAGGGATGGGGGGGAACTATGGCTACACCTTC.

The chain joins TRBV27 to TRBJ2-1, with D maybe TRBD1 (5 bases). This CDR3 contains 15 residues. The germline V and J ends were trimmed by 1 base and 5 bases, with 12 bases remaining between them. Germline CDR1 MNHEY, CDR2 SMNVEV (reference sequence). The chain's CDR3 is CASSLWQGGHNEQFF. The CDR3 nucleotides read TGTGCCAGCAGTTTATGGCAGGGTGGTCACAATGAGCAGTTCTTC.

This rearrangement joins TRBV7-9 to TRBJ1-2; TRBD1 agrees at 7 bases. The trim removed 5 bases at V and 0 bases at J, leaving 9 bases unmatched. The length of the CDR3 is 16 residues. The germline gives CDR1 SEHNR, CDR2 FQNEAQ (reference sequence). Here the CDR3 reads CASSPKGGTANYGYTF. CDR3 nucleotide sequence: TGTGCCAGCAGCCCCAAGGGGGGGACAGCTAACTATGGCTACACCTTC.

This clone was found a few times. CDR3 residues: CATSDPRTGRGYTF. The CDR3 DNA sequence: TGTGCCACCAGTGACCCTAGGACAGGGCGCGGCTACACCTTC. V usage is TRBV24-1 and J usage is TRBJ1-2; 8 bases match TRBD1. J lost 8 bases, V lost 4 bases, and 8 bases had no gene match. CDR1 and CDR2 from the germline V gene are KGHDR and SFDVKD. The CDR3 has 14 amino acids.

This chain links TRBV27 with TRBJ1-2; no reliable D call. V lost 6 bases to trimming and J lost 8 bases, with 16 bases between them. The CDR3 is 13 amino acids. Germline assignment: CDR1 MNHEY and CDR2 SMNVEV (reference sequence). This chain's CDR3 is CASSYTVKFGYTF. CDR3 in DNA: TGTGCCAGCAGCTATACCGTAAAGTTCGGCTACACCTTC.

The chain uses TRBV12-3 or TRBV12-4 and TRBJ2-3; D remains ambiguous. V was pared by 6 bases and J by 6 bases, with 13 bases between. This CDR3 spans 13 amino acids. CDR3 sequence: CASSSRSIDTQYF. CDR3 nucleotides: TGTGCCAGCAGCTCGCGGTCCATCGATACGCAGTATTTT.

This clone was observed a single time. The V and J genes are TRBV6-2 or TRBV6-3 and TRBJ1-5, with D hard to call. The germline V and J ends were trimmed by 4 bases and 0 bases, with 10 bases remaining between them. The CDR3 has 15 residues. CDR1 and CDR2 from the germline V gene are MNHEY and SVGEGT. CDR3 sequence (DNA): TGTGCCAGCAGTTTCCGGAAACATAGCAATCAGCCCCAGCATTTT. This sequence encodes CASSFRKHSNQPQHF.